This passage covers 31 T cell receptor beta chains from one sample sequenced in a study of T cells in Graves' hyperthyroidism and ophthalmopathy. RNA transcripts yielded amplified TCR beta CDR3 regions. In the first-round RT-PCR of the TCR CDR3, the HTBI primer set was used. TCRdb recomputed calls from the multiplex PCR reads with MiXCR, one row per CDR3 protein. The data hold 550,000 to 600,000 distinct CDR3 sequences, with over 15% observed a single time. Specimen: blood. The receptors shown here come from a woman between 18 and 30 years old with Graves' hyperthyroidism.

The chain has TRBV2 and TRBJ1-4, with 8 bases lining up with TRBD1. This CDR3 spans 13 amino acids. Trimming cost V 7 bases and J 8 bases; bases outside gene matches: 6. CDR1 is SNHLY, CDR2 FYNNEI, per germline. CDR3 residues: CASNLQGAEKLFF. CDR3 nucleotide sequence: TGTGCCAGCAACCTCCAGGGGGCAGAAAAACTGTTTTTT. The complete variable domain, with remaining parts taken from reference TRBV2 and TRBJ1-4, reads EPEVTQTPSHQVTQMGQEVILRCVPISNHLYFYWYRQILGQKVEFLVSFYNNEISEKSEIFDDQFSVERPDGSNFTLKIRSTKLEDSAMYFCASNLQGAEKLFFGSGTQLSVL.

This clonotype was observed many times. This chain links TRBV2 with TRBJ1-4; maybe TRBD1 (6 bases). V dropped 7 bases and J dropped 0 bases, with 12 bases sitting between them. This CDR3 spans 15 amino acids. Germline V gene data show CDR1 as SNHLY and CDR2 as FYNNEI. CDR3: CASIRDTATNEKLFF. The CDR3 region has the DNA TGTGCCAGCATCCGGGACACCGCAACTAATGAAAAACTGTTTTTT.

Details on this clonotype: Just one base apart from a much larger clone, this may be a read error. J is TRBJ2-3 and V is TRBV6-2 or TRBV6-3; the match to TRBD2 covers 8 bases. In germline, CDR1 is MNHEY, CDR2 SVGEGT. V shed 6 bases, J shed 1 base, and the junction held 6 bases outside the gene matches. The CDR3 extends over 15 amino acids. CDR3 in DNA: TGTGCCAGCAGGTCAAGAGCGGGAGGCACAGATACGCAGTATTTT. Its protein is CASRSRAGGTDTQYF.

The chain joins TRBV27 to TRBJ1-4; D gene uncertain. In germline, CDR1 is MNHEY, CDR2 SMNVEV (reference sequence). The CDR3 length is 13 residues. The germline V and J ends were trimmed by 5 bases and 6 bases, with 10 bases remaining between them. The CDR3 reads CASSPHSHEKLFF. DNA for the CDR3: TGTGCCAGCAGTCCCCACTCCCATGAAAAACTGTTTTTT.

CDR3 in amino acids: CASSLDLRADVNEKLFF. Written as DNA, the CDR3 is TGTGCCAGCAGCTTGGATCTCCGGGCTGATGTAAATGAAAAACTGTTTTTT. This chain uses TRBV5-5 with TRBJ1-4; D remains ambiguous. V was clipped by 0 bases and J by 5 bases, with 17 bases between them. The germline V gene encodes CDR1 SGHKS and CDR2 YYEKEE (reference sequence). This CDR3 has 17 residues.

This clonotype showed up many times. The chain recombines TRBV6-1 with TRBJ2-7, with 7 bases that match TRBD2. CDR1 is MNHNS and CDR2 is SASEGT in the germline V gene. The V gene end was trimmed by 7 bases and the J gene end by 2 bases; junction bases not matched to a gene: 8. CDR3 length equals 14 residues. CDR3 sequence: CASKGGPRPYEQYF. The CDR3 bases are TGTGCCAGCAAGGGAGGGCCGCGCCCCTACGAGCAGTACTTC.

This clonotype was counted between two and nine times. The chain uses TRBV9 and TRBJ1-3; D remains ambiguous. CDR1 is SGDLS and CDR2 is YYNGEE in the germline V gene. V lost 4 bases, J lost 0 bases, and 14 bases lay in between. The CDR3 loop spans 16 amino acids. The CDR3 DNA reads TGTGCCAGCAGCAGAGAAGAGCCCTTCTCTGGAAACACCATATATTTT. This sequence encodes CASSREEPFSGNTIYF.

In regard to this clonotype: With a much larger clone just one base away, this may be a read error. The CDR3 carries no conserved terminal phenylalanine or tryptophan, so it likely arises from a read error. The CDR3 DNA reads as TGTGCCAGCAGTGAAAGGGAAGTTGGAAACACCATATATCTT. Translated, it gives CASSEREVGNTIYL. The chain uses TRBV2 and TRBJ1-3; D not certain. V was clipped by 2 bases and J by 3 bases, with 8 bases between them. The germline gives CDR1 SNHLY, CDR2 FYNNEI. CDR3 length equals 14 residues.

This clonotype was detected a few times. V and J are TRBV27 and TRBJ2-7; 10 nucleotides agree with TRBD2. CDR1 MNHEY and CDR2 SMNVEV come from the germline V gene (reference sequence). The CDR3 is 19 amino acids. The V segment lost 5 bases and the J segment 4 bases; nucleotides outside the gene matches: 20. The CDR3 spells CASSQKRTSGKTSRYEQYF. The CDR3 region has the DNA TGTGCCAGCAGTCAAAAACGGACTAGCGGAAAAACCTCAAGATACGAGCAGTACTTC.

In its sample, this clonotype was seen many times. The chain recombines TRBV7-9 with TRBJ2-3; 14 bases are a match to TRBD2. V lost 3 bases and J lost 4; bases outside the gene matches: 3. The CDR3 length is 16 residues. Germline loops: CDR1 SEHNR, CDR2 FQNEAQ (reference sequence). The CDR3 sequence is CASSLGLAGEADTQYF. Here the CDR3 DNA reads TGTGCCAGCAGCTTGGGACTAGCGGGAGAGGCAGATACGCAGTATTTT.

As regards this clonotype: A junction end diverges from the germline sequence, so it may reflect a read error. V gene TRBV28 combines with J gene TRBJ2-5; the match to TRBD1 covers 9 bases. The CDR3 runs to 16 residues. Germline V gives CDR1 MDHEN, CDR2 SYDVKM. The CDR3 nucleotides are TGTGCCAGCACCGTAGACGGGACAGGGCTCCAAGAGACCCGGTACTTC. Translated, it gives CASTVDGTGLQETRYF. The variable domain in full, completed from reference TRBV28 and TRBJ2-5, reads DVKVTQSSRYLVKRTGEKVFLECVQDMDHENMFWYRQDPGLGLRLIYFSYDVKMKEKGDIPEGYSVSREKKERFSLILESASTNQTSMYLCASTVDGTGLQETRYFGPGTRLLVL.

The CDR3 spells CATSDSGTGREETQYF. CDR3 nucleotide sequence: TGTGCCACCAGTGATTCCGGGACAGGGCGGGAAGAGACCCAGTACTTC. This chain joins TRBV24-1 and TRBJ2-5, with 9 positions matching TRBD1. The CDR3 is 16 amino acids. The ends lost 2 bases at V and 3 bases at J; junction bases unmatched: 6. Germline loops: CDR1 KGHDR, CDR2 SFDVKD.

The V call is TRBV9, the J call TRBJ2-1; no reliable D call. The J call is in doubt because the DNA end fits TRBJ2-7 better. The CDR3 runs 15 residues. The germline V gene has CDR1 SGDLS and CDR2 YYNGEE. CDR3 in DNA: TGTGCCAGCAGCACCCACCCCCAAGGTTTCAATGAGCAGTACTTC. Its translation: CASSTHPQGFNEQYF.

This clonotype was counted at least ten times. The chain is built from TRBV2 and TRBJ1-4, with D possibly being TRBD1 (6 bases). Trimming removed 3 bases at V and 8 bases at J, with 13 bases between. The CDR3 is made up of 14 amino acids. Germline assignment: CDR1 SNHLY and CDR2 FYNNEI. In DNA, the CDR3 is TGTGCCAGCAGTGATTGGGGGGCTTTGGAAAAACTGTTTTTT. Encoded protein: CASSDWGALEKLFF.

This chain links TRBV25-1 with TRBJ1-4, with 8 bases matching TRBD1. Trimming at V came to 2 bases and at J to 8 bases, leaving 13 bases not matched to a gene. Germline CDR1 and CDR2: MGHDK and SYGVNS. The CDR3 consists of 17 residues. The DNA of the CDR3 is TGTGCCAGCAGTGAAAACTCCCGGACAGGGCGCTCCGAAAAACTGTTTTTT. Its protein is CASSENSRTGRSEKLFF. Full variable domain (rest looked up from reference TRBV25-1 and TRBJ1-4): EADIYQTPRYLVIGTGKKITLECSQTMGHDKMYWYQQDPGMELHLIHYSYGVNSTEKGDLSSESTVSRIRTEHFPLTLESARPSHTSQYLCASSENSRTGRSEKLFFGSGTQLSVL.

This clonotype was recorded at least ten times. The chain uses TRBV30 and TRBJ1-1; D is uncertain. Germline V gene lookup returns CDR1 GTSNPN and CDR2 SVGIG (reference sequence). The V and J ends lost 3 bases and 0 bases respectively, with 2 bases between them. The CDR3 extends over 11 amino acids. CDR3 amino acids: CAWRVNTEAFF. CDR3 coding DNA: TGTGCCTGGAGGGTGAACACTGAAGCTTTCTTT.

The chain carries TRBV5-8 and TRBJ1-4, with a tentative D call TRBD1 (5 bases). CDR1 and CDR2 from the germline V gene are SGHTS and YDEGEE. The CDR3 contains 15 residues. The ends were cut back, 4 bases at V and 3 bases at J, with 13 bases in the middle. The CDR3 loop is CASSPGTVANEKLFF. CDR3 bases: TGTGCCAGCAGCCCCGGGACGGTAGCTAATGAAAAACTGTTTTTT.

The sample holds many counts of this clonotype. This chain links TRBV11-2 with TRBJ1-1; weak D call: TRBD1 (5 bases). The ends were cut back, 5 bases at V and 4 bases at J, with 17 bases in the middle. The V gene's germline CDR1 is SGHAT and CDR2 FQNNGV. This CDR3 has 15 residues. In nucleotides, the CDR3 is TGTGCCAGCAGCAAGCCGGGACGGGCTGGCACTGAAGCTTTCTTT. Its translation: CASSKPGRAGTEAFF.

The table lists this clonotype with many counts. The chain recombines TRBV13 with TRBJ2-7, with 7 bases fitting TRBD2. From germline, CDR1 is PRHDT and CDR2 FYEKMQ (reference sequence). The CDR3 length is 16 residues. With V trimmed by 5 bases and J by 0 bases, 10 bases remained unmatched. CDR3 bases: TGTGCCAGCAGCATTTATAGCGGGCGGAGCTCCTACGAGCAGTACTTC. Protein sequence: CASSIYSGRSSYEQYF. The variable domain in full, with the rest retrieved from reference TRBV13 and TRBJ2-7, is AAGVIQSPRHLIKEKRETATLKCYPIPRHDTVYWYQQGPGQDPQFLISFYEKMQSDKGSIPDRFSAQQFSDYHSELNMSSLELGDSALYFCASSIYSGRSSYEQYFGPGTRLTVT.

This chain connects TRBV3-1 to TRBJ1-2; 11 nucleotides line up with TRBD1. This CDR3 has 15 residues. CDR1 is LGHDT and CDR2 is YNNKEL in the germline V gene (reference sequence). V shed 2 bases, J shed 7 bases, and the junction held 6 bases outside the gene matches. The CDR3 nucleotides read TGTGCCAGCAGCCAACAGGGACAGGGGGTGTCTGGCTACACCTTC. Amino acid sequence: CASSQQGQGVSGYTF.

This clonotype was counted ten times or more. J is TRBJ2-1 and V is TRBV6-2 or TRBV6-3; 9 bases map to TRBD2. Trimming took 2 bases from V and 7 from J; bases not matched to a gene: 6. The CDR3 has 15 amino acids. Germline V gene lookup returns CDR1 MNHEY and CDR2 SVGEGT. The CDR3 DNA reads TGTGCCAGCAGTTACGTGCGGGGGGGCCTTAATGAGCAGTTCTTC. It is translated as CASSYVRGGLNEQFF.

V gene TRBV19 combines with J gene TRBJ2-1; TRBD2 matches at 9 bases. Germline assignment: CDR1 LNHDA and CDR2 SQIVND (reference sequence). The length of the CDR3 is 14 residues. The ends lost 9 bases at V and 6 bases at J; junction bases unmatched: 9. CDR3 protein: CASARLAGTNEQFF. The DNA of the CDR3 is TGTGCCAGCGCCCGCCTAGCGGGAACCAATGAGCAGTTCTTC.

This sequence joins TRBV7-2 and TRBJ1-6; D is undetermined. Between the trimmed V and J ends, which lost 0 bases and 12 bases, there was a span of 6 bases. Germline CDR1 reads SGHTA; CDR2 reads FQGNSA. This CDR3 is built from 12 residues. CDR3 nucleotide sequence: TGTGCCAGCAGCTTAGCCGGAGGACCCCTCCACTTT. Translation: CASSLAGGPLHF.

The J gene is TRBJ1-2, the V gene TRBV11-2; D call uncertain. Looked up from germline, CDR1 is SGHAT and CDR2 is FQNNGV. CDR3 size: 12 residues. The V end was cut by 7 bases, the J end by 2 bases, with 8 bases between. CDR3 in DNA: TGTGCCAGCAAGCGGGCAAACTATGGCTACACCTTC. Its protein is CASKRANYGYTF.

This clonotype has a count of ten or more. CDR3 region: CASSLAAGTYEQYF. In DNA form, the CDR3 reads TGTGCCAGCAGCTTAGCGGCGGGGACCTACGAGCAGTACTTC. The chain carries TRBV7-2 and TRBJ2-7; a possible D gene is TRBD2 (6 bases). The ends were cut back, 0 bases at V and 2 bases at J, with 8 bases in the middle. Germline V gene sequence: CDR1 SGHTA, CDR2 FQGNSA. The CDR3 totals 14 residues.

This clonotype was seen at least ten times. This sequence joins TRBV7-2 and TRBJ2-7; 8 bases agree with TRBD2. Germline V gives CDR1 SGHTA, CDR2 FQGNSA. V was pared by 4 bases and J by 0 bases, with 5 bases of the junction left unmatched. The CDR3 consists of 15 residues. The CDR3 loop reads CASSYTSGASYEQYF. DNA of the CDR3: TGTGCCAGCAGCTATACTAGCGGAGCCTCCTACGAGCAGTACTTC.

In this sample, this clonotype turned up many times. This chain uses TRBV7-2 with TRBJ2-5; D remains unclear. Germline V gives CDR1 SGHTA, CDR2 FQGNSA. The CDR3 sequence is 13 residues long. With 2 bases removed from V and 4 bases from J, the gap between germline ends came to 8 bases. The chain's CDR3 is CASSLTRLETQYF. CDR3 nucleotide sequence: TGTGCCAGCAGCTTAACCAGGCTAGAGACCCAGTACTTC.

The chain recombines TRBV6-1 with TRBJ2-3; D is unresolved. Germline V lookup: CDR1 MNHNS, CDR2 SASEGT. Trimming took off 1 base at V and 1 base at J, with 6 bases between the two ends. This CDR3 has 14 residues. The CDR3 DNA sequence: TGTGCCAGCAGTGAAGGCTGGGGCACAGATACGCAGTATTTT. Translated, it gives CASSEGWGTDTQYF.

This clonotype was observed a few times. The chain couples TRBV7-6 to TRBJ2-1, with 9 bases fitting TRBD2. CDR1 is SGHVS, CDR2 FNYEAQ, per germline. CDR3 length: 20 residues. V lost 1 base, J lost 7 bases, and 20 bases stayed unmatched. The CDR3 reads CASSLGIGDTSRTSANEQFF. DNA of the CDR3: TGTGCCAGCAGCTTAGGGATAGGGGACACTTCCCGGACTAGCGCGAATGAGCAGTTCTTC.

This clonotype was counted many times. Here the CDR3 reads CASSPAGGGPYEQYF. CDR3 coding DNA: TGTGCCAGCAGCCCCGCTGGCGGGGGACCCTACGAGCAGTACTTC. The J gene is TRBJ2-7, the V gene TRBV12-3 or TRBV12-4; 7 positions agree with TRBD2. The CDR3 length is 15 residues. After removal of 6 bases from V and 2 bases from J, the junction contained 10 bases not matched to a gene.

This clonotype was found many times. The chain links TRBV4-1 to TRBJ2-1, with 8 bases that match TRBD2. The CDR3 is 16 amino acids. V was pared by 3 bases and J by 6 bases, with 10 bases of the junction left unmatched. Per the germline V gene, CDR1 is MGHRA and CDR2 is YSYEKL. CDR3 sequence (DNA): TGCGCCAGCAGCCAGTTTGGGACTAGAGGGACCAATGAGCAGTTCTTC. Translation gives CASSQFGTRGTNEQFF.